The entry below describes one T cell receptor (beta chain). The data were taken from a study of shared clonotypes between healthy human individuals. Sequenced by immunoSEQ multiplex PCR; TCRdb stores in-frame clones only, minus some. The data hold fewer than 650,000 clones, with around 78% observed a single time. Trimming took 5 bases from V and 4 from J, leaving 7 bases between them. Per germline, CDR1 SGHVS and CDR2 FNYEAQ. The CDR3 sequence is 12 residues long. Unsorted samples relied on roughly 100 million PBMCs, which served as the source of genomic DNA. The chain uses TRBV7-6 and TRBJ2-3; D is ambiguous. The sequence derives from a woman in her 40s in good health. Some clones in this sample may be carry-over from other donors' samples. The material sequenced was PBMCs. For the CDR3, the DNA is TGTGCCAGCAGCCCAACGGCAGATACGCAGTATTTT. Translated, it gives CASSPTADTQYF.